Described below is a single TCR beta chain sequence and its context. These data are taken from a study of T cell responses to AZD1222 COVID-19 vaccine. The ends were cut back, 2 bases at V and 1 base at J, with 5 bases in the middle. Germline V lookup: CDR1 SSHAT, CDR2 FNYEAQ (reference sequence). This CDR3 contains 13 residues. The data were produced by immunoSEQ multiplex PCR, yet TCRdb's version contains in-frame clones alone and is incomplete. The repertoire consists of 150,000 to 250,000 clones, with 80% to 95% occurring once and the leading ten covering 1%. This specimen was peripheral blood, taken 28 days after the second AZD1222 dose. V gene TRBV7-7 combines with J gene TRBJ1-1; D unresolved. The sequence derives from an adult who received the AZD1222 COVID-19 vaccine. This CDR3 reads CASSLRRNTEAFF. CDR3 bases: TGTGCCAGCAGCTTAAGGAGGAACACTGAAGCTTTCTTT.